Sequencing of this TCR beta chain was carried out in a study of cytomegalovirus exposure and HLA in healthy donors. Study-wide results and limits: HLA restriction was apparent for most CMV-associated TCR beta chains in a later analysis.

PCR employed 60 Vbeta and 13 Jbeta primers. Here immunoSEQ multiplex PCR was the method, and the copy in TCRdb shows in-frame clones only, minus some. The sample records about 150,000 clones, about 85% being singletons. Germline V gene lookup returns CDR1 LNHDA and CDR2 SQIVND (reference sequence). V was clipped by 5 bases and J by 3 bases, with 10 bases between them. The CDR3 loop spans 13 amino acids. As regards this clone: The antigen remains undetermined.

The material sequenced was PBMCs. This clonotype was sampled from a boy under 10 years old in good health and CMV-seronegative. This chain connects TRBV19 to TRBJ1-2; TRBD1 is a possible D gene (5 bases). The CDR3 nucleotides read TGTGCCAGTAGTGTGGGGGGAGACTATGGCTACACCTTC. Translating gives CASSVGGDYGYTF.